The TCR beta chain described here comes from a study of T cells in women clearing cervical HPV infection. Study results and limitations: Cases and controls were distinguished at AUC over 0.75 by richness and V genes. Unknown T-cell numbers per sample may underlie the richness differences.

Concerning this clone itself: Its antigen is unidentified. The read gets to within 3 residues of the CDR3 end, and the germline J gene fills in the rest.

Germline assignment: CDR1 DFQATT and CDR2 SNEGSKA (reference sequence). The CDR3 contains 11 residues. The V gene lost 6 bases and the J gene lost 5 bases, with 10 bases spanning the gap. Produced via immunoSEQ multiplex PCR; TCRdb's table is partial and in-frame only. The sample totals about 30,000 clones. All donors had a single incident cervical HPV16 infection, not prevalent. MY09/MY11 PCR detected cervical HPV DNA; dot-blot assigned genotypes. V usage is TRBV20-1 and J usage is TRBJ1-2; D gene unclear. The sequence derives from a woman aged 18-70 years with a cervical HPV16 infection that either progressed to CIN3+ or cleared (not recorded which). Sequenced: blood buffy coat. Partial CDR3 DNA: TGCAGTGCCCCCTCCCGTTATGGC. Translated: CSAPSRYG. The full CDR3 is CSAPSRYGYTF.